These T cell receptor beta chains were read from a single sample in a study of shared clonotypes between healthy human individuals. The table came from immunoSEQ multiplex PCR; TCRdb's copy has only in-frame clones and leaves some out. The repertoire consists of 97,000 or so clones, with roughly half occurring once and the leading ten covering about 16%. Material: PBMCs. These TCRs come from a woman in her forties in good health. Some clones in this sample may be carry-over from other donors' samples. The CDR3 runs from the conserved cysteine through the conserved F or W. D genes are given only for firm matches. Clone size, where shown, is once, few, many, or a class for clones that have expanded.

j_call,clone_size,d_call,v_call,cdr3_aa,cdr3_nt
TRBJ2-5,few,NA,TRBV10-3,CAISEEGEQYF,TGTGCCATCAGTGAGGAAGGGGAGCAGTACTTC
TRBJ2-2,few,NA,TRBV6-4,CASSEEQGATGELFF,TGTGCCAGCAGTGAAGAACAGGGAGCCACCGGGGAGCTGTTTTTT
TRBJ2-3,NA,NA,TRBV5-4,CASSFGGSGVDTQYF,TGTGCCAGCAGCTTTGGGGGGAGCGGTGTAGATACGCAGTATTTT
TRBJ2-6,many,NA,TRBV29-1,CSAEDYMRAGANVLTF,TGCAGCGCCGAGGACTACATGAGGGCTGGGGCCAACGTCCTGACTTTC
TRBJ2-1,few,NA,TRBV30,CAPRNNEQFF,TGTGCCCCCCGGAACAATGAGCAGTTCTTC
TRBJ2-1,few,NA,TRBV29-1,CSVEVKVLGDEQFF,TGCAGCGTTGAAGTTAAGGTTCTCGGCGATGAGCAGTTCTTC
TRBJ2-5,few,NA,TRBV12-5,CASGLSLGEQETQYF,TGTGCTAGTGGTTTGTCACTGGGGGAACAAGAGACCCAGTACTTC
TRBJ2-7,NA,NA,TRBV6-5,CASSTTGNSYEQYF,TGTGCCAGCAGTACCACAGGGAACTCCTACGAGCAGTACTTC
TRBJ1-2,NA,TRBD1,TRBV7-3,CASSLTGGTGDYGYTF,TGTGCCAGCAGCTTAACTGGAGGGACAGGGGACTATGGCTACACCTTC
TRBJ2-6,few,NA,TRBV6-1,CASSKDSGANVLTF,TGTGCCAGCAGTAAGGACAGTGGGGCCAACGTCCTGACTTTC
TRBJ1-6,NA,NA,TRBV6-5,CASSYSRPNSPLHF,TGTGCCAGCAGTTACTCGAGGCCAAATTCACCCCTCCACTTT
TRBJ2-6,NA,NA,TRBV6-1,CASSSGDPGANVLTF,TGTGCCAGCAGCTCGGGAGACCCTGGGGCCAACGTCCTGACTTTC
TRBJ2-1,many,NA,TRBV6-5,CASTFTPDSGNEQFF,TGTGCCAGCACCTTCACACCTGACTCCGGGAATGAGCAGTTCTTC
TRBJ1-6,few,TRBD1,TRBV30,CALTTGGGGSPLHF,TGTGCCTTAACGACAGGGGGCGGAGGTTCACCCCTCCACTTT
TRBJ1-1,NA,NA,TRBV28,CASSFPSPGTTRRNTEAFF,TGTGCCAGCAGTTTCCCTTCGCCAGGGACGACCCGCAGGAACACTGAAGCTTTCTTT
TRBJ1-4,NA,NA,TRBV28,CASSTSNEKLFF,TGTGCCAGCAGTACGTCTAATGAAAAACTGTTTTTT
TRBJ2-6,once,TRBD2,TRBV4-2,CASATGTTAGANVLTF,TGTGCCAGCGCGACCGGGACTACTGCTGGGGCCAACGTCCTGACTTTC
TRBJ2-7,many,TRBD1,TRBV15,CATSRDTGTGGEEQYF,TGTGCCACCAGCAGAGACACCGGGACAGGGGGCGAAGAGCAGTACTTC
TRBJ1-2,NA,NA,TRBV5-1,CASSLTANYGYTF,TGCGCCAGCAGCTTGACCGCTAACTATGGCTACACCTTC
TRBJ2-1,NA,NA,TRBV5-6,CASSLTDSLGEQFF,TGTGCCAGCAGCCTAACCGATAGCCTGGGTGAGCAGTTCTTC
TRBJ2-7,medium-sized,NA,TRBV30,CAWSVLGDYEQYF,TGTGCCTGGAGTGTACTGGGGGACTACGAGCAGTACTTC
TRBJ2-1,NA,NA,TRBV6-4,CASSPVGESYNEQFF,TGTGCCAGCAGCCCAGTAGGGGAGTCTTACAATGAGCAGTTCTTC
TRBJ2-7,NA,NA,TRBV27,CATSPGPGSSHEQYF,TGTGCCACCTCACCTGGGCCGGGAAGCTCCCACGAGCAGTACTTC
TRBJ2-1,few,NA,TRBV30,CAWSSLEVSYNEQFF,TGTGCCTGGAGCTCACTAGAAGTCTCCTACAATGAGCAGTTCTTC
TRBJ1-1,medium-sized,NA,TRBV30,CAWTPKEGRNTEAFF,TGTGCCTGGACCCCGAAGGAGGGCAGGAACACTGAAGCTTTCTTT
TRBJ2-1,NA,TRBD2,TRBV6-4,CASSVGTSGDNEQFF,TGTGCCAGCAGTGTCGGGACTAGCGGGGACAATGAGCAGTTCTTC
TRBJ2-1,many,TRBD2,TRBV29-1,CSVRDSGGSYNEQFF,TGCAGCGTTCGGGATAGCGGGGGCTCCTACAATGAGCAGTTCTTC
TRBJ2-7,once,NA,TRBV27,CASSEAESYEQYF,TGTGCCAGCAGTGAGGCGGAGTCCTACGAGCAGTACTTC
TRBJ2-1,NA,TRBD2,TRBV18,CASSPPLGPSGRNEQFF,TGTGCCAGCTCACCACCTTTAGGTCCTAGCGGGAGAAATGAGCAGTTCTTC
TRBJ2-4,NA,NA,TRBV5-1,CASSLESRRSKNIQYF,TGCGCCAGCAGCTTGGAAAGCAGGAGGTCCAAAAACATTCAGTACTTC
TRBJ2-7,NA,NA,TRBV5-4,CASSFVGMVYEQYF,TGTGCCAGCAGCTTTGTCGGTATGGTCTACGAGCAGTACTTC
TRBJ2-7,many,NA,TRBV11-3,CASSLVPGGQQYF,TGTGCCAGCAGCTTAGTCCCAGGGGGGCAGCAGTACTTC
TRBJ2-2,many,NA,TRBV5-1,CASSFLGQTNTGELFF,TGCGCCAGCAGCTTCTTGGGACAAACAAACACCGGGGAGCTGTTTTTT
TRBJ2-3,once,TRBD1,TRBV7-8,CASRSGQGEDTQYF,TGTGCCAGCAGATCAGGACAGGGTGAAGATACGCAGTATTTT
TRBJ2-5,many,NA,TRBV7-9,CASSAPLSPPTQETQYF,TGTGCCAGCAGCGCCCCACTTTCCCCACCCACTCAAGAGACCCAGTACTTC